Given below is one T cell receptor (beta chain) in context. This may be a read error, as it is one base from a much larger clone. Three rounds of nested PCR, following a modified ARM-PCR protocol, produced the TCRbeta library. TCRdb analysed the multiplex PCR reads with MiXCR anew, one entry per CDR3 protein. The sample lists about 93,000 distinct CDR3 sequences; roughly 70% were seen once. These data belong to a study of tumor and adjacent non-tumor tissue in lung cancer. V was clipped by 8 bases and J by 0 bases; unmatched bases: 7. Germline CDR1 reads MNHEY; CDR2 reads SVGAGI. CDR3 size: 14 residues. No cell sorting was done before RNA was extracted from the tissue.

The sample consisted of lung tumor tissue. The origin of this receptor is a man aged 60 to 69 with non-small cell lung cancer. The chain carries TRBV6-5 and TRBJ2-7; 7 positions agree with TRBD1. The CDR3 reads CASRRGGPSYEQYF. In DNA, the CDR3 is TGTGCCAGCCGTAGAGGGGGCCCCTCCTACGAGCAGTACTTC.